The rows below give T cell receptor beta chains drawn from one sample of a study of T cells in Graves' hyperthyroidism and ophthalmopathy. Via MiXCR, TCRdb re-called the multiplex PCR reads, giving one row per CDR3 protein. Among some 350,000 distinct CDR3 sequences listed, approximately 15% were seen once. Sample: blood. These receptors were collected from a woman between 18 and 29 years old with Graves' hyperthyroidism that later progressed to Graves' ophthalmopathy. CDR3s include the opening cysteine and the closing phenylalanine or tryptophan. A D gene is named only where the DNA matches it firmly. Only some rows state a clone size, as once, few, many or a class for expanded clones.

j_gene | v_gene | d_gene | abundance | CDR3nt | CDR3aa
TRBJ2-7 | TRBV4-2 | NA | NA | TGTGCCAGCAGCCAAGAGATCGAGAAGGACGAGCAGTACTTC | CASSQEIEKDEQYF
TRBJ1-1 | TRBV28 | NA | many | TGTGCCACCTGCTCTGTGTCCCTGAACACTGAAGCTTTCTTT | CATCSVSLNTEAFF
TRBJ1-4 | TRBV7-9 | TRBD1 | few | TGTGCCAGCAGCTTCGGACAGGCCAGTAATGAAAAACTGTTTTTT | CASSFGQASNEKLFF
TRBJ2-1 | TRBV3-1 | NA | many | TGTGCCAGCAGCCCCCAACCGACTAGGTCCATATACCATGAGCAGTTCTTC | CASSPQPTRSIYHEQFF
TRBJ2-1 | TRBV15 | TRBD2 | few | TGTGCCACCAGCACCGCCAGCGGGAGCACACTTTTGGGGTCCTACAATGAGCAGTTCTTC | CATSTASGSTLLGSYNEQFF
TRBJ2-7 | TRBV24-1 | NA | many | TGTGCCACCAGTGATTTTTTGAAGCCCGAGCAGTACTTC | CATSDFLKPEQYF
TRBJ2-1 | TRBV9 | TRBD2 | NA | TGTGCCAGCAGCGATCGACTAGCGAATGAGCAGTTCTTC | CASSDRLANEQFF
TRBJ2-1 | TRBV12-3/TRBV12-4 | NA | many | TGTGCCAGCAGTTCAAGGGTCGCGGAGCAGTTCTTC | CASSSRVAEQFF
TRBJ2-2 | TRBV27 | NA | many | TGTGCCAGCAGTCCGCAGGGGACCGGGGAGCTGTTTTTT | CASSPQGTGELFF
TRBJ2-1 | TRBV3-1 | NA | NA | TGTGCCAGCAGCCAAATGGACGCCCACAATGAGCAGTTCTTC | CASSQMDAHNEQFF
TRBJ1-5 | TRBV20-1 | NA | many | TGCAGTGCTAGGGGAAGCCTGTGGGACCAGCCCCAGCATTTT | CSARGSLWDQPQHF
TRBJ2-7 | TRBV20-1 | NA | medium-sized | TGCAGTGGAGACTCCGGGCTAACCTACGAGCAGTACTTC | CSGDSGLTYEQYF
TRBJ2-1 | TRBV28 | TRBD2 | NA | TGTGCCAGCAGTGGGACTAGCGGGAGGATAGATGAGCAGTTCTTC | CASSGTSGRIDEQFF
TRBJ2-1 | TRBV28 | TRBD2 | NA | TGTGCCAGCAGTTTCCAACTAGCGGGGAGTCGATTCGGCGAGCAGTTCTTC | CASSFQLAGSRFGEQFF
TRBJ1-4 | TRBV12-3/TRBV12-4 | TRBD1 | many | TGTGCCAGCAGTTTCGGGACAGTGAATGAAAAACTGTTTTTT | CASSFGTVNEKLFF
TRBJ2-5 | TRBV7-2 | NA | many | TGTGCCAGCAGCTTAATGTACGGGCGAGAGACCCAGTACTTC | CASSLMYGRETQYF
TRBJ2-7 | TRBV29-1 | NA | NA | TGCAGCGTTGAAGGGGGGGCAGTCTCCTCCTACGAGCAGTACTTC | CSVEGGAVSSYEQYF
TRBJ2-5 | TRBV28 | TRBD2 | many | TGTGCCAGCAGGTGGGGGAGCGGGAGGGAGGAGACCCAGTACTTC | CASRWGSGREETQYF
TRBJ2-1 | TRBV5-1 | NA | many | TGCGCCAGCAGCTCCGGGACCGGCGGCTACAATGAGCAGTTCTTC | CASSSGTGGYNEQFF
TRBJ1-1 | TRBV7-2 | TRBD1 | NA | TGTGCCAGCAGCGGAGGGACAGGCAGGGGCATTGAAGCTTTCTTT | CASSGGTGRGIEAFF
TRBJ2-1 | TRBV6-1 | NA | many | TGTGCCAGCAGTGAAGCCACCTATTCGGACGAGCAGTTCTTC | CASSEATYSDEQFF
TRBJ1-2 | TRBV6-1 | NA | many | TGTGCCAGCAGTGAACCCCCGGTCCCGGGGCGGGGCTACACCTTC | CASSEPPVPGRGYTF
TRBJ1-5 | TRBV20-1 | TRBD1 | many | TGCAGTGCAACCCCCGGGGGGACAGGGGTACGGCCCCAGCATTTT | CSATPGGTGVRPQHF
TRBJ2-3 | TRBV5-1 | NA | NA | TGCGCCAGCAGCTTGGCGATTGCTGCGGCGGATACGCAGTATTTT | CASSLAIAAADTQYF
TRBJ2-1 | TRBV7-9 | NA | many | TGTGCCAGCAGCTCAATTATAGCGGCCCCTCCATCCAATGAGCAGTTCTTC | CASSSIIAAPPSNEQFF
TRBJ2-3 | TRBV24-1 | NA | NA | TGTGCCACCAGTGATTTGTCGGATACGCAGTATTTT | CATSDLSDTQYF
TRBJ1-6 | TRBV27 | NA | few | TGTGCCAGCAGTTTCAGGGGTGGGAATTCACCCCTCCACTTT | CASSFRGGNSPLHF
TRBJ1-2 | TRBV12-3/TRBV12-4 | NA | many | TGTGCCAGCAGTTTAAGCCCCGGGCAGTTCTATGGCTACACCTTC | CASSLSPGQFYGYTF